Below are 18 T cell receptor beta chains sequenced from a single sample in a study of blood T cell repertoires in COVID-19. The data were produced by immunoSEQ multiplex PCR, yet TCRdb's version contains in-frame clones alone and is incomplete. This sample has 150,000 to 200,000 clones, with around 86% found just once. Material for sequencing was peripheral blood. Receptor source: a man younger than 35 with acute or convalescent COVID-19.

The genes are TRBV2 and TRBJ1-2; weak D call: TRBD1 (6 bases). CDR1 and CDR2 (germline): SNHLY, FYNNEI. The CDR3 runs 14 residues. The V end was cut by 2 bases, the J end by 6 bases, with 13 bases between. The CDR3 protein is CASSERVGANGYTF. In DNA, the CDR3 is TGTGCCAGCAGTGAACGGGTGGGGGCCAATGGCTACACCTTC. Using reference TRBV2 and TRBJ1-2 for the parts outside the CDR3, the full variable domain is EPEVTQTPSHQVTQMGQEVILRCVPISNHLYFYWYRQILGQKVEFLVSFYNNEISEKSEIFDDQFSVERPDGSNFTLKIRSTKLEDSAMYFCASSERVGANGYTFGSGTRLTVV.

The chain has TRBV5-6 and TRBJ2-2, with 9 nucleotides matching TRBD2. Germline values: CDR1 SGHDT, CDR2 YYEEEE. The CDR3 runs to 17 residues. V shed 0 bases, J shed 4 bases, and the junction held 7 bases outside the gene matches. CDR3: CASSLAEAGGFTGELFF. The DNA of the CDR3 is TGTGCCAGCAGCTTGGCCGAAGCGGGGGGTTTCACCGGGGAGCTGTTTTTT.

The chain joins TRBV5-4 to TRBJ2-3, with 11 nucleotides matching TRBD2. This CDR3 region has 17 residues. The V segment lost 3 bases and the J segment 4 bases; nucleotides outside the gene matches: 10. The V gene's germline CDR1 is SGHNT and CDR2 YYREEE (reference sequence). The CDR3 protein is CASSSRKSSGGADTQYF. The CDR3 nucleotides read TGTGCCAGCAGCTCCAGAAAGAGTAGCGGGGGGGCAGATACGCAGTATTTT.

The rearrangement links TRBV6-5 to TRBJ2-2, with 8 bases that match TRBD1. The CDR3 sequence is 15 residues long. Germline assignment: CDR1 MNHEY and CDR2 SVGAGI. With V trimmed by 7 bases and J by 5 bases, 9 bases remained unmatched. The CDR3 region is CASTSDRALTGELFF. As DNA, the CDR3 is TGTGCCAGCACCTCGGACAGGGCTCTAACCGGGGAGCTGTTTTTT.

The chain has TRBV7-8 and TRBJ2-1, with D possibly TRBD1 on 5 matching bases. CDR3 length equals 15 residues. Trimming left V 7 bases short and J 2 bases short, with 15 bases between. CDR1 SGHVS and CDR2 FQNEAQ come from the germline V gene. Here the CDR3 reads CASNQLAGPYNEQFF. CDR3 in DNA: TGTGCCAGCAATCAACTGGCAGGGCCCTACAATGAGCAGTTCTTC.

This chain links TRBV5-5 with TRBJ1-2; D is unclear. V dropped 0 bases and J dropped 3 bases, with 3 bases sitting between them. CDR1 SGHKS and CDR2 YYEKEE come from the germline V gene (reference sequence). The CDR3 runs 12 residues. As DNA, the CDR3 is TGTGCCAGCAGCTTGGCCGACTATGGCTACACCTTC. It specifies CASSLADYGYTF.

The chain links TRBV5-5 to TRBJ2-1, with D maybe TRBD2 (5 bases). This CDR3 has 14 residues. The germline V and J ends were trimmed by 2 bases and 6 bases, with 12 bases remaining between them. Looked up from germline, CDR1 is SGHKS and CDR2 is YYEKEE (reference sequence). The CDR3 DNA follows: TGTGCCAGCAGCTTCATAGCGTCCGGCAATGAGCAGTTCTTC. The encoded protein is CASSFIASGNEQFF.

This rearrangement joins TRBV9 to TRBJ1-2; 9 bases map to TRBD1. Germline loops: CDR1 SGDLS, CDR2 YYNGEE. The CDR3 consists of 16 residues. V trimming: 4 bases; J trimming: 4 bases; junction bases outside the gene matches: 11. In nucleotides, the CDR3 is TGTGCCAGCAGCAAAACGGGACAGGGCTTCTCCTATGGCTACACCTTC. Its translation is CASSKTGQGFSYGYTF. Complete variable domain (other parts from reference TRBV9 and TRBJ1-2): DSGVTQTPKHLITATGQRVTLRCSPRSGDLSVYWYQQSLDQGLQFLIQYYNGEERAKGNILERFSAQQFPDLHSELNLSSLELGDSALYFCASSKTGQGFSYGYTFGSGTRLTVV.

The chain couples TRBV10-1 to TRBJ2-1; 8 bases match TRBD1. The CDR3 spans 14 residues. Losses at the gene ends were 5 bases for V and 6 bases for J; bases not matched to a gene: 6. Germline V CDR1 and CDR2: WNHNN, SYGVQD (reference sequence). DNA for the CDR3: TGCGCCAGCAGTCCGGGACAGGCGTTCAATGAGCAGTTCTTC. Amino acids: CASSPGQAFNEQFF.

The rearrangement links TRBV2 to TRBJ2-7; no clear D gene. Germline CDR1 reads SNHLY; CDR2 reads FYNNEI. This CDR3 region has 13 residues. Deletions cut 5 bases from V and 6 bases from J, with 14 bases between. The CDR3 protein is CASSNRVAIEQYV. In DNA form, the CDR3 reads TGTGCCAGCAGTAACCGGGTTGCTATCGAGCAGTACGTC.

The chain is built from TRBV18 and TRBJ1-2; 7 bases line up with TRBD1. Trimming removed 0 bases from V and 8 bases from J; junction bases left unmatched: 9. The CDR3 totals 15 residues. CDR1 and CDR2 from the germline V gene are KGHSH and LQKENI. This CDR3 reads CASSPPASGQRGYTF. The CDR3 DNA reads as TGTGCCAGCTCACCACCGGCGTCGGGACAGCGGGGCTACACCTTC.

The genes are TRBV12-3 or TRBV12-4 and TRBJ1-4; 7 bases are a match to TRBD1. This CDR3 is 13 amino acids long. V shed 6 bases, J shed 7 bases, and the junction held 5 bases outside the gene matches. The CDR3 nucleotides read TGTGCCAGCAGGACAGGGTGGGCTGAAAAACTGTTTTTT. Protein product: CASRTGWAEKLFF.

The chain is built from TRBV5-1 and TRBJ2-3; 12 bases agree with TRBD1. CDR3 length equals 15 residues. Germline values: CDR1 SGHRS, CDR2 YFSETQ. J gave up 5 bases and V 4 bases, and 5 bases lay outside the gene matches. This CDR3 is CASSLGTGGLDTQYF. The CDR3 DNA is TGCGCCAGCAGCCTAGGGACAGGGGGCCTAGATACGCAGTATTTT.

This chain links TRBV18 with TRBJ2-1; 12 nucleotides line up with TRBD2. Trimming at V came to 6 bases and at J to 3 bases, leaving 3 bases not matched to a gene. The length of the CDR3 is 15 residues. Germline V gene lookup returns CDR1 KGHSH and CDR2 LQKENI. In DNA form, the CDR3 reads TGTGCCAGCTCTTTACTAGCGGGGGGCTACAATGAGCAGTTCTTC. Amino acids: CASSLLAGGYNEQFF.

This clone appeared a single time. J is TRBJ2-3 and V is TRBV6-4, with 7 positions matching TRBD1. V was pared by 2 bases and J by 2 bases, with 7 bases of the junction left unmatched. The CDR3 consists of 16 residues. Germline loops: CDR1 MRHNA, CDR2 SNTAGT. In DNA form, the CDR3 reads TGTGCCAGCAGTGACACTGGCAGGGGGACCACAGATACGCAGTATTTT. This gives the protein CASSDTGRGTTDTQYF.

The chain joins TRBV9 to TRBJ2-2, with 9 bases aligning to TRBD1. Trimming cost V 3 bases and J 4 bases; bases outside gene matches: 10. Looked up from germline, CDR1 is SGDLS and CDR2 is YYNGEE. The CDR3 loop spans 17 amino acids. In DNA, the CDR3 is TGTGCCAGCAGCGGTACTGGACAGGGGAGAAGCACCGGGGAGCTGTTTTTT. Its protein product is CASSGTGQGRSTGELFF.

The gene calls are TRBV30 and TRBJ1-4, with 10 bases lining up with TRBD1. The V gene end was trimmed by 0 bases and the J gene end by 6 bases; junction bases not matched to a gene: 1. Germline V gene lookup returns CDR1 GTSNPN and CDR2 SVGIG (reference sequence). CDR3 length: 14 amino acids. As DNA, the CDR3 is TGTGCCTGGAGTGTGGGGACAGGGGATGAAAAACTGTTTTTT. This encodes CAWSVGTGDEKLFF.

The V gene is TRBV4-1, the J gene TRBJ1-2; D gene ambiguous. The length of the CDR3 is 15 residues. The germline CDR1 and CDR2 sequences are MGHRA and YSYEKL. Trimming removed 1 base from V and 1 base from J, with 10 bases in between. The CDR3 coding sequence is TGCGCCAGCAGCCAAGTTACGGGAAATAACTATGGCTACACCTTC. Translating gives CASSQVTGNNYGYTF.